Here is one TCR beta chain with its context. This sample is drawn from a study of blood T cell repertoires in COVID-19. About the study: Some COVID-19 samples were acute and others convalescent; all came from the United States, Italy and Spain. T cells, B-cell-depleted T cells, or PBMCs provided the cDNA or gDNA that served as material.

Per the germline V gene, CDR1 is SGDLS and CDR2 is YYNGEE. The CDR3 is made up of 14 amino acids. V was trimmed by 3 bases and J by 3 bases, leaving 13 bases between them. In the study's own analysis: Amplification with reference gene primers provided the estimates of nucleated cell counts. The data were produced by immunoSEQ multiplex PCR, yet TCRdb's version contains in-frame clones alone and is incomplete. That table supplies the V and J calls and clone size; D and trimming were determined from the DNA. The repertoire includes 95,000 to 150,000 clones, roughly 90% of them detected once, and approximately 8% sits in the top ten.

The chain recombines TRBV9 with TRBJ2-7; possibly TRBD1 for D (7 bases). This TCR derives from a man aged 50 to 59 with acute or convalescent COVID-19. What was sequenced was peripheral blood. This CDR3 reads CASSARGTDYEQYF. CDR3 nucleotide sequence: TGTGCCAGCAGCGCACGGGGGACAGACTACGAGCAGTACTTC.